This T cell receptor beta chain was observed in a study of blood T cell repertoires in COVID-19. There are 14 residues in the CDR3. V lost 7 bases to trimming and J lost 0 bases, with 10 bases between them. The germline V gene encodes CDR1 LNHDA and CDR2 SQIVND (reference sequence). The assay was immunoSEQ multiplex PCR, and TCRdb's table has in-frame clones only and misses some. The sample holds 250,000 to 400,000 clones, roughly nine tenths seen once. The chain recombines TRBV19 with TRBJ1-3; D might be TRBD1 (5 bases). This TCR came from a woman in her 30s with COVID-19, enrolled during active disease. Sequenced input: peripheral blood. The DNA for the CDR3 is TGTGCCAGTAAACAGGTATCCTCTGGAAACACCATATATTTT. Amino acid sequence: CASKQVSSGNTIYF.